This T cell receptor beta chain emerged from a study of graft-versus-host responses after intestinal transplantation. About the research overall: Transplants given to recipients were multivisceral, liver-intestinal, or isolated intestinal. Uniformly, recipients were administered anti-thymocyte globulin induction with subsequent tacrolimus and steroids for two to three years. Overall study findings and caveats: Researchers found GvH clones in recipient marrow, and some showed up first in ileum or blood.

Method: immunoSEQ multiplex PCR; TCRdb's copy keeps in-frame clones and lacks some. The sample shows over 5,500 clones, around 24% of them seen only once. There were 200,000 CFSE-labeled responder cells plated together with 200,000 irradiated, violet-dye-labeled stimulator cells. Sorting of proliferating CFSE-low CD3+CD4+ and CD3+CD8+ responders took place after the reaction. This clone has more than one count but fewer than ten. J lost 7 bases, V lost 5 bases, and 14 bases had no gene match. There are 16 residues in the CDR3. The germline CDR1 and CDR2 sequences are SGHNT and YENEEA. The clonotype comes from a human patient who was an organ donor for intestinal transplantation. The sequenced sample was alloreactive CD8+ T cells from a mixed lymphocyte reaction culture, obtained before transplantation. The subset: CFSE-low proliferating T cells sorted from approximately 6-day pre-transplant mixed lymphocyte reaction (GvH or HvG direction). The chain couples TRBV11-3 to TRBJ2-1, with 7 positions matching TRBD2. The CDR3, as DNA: TGTGCCAGCAGCCCCCTTGGCGGGAGAGAAGTGAATGAGCAGTTCTTC. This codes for CASSPLGGREVNEQFF.